The 28 T cell receptor beta chains given below trace back to one sample, sequenced in a study of cytomegalovirus exposure and HLA in healthy donors. PCR involved 60 Vbeta and 13 Jbeta primers. Clones were read by immunoSEQ multiplex PCR, and TCRdb kept only the in-frame ones, dropping some. The data include 110,000 to 150,000 clones; the top ten clones carry approximately 1%. The source material was PBMCs. Receptors were obtained from a male donor in good health and CMV-seronegative.

The gene calls are TRBV6-5 and TRBJ2-7; D call uncertain. Trimming shortened V by 2 bases and J by 0 bases, and 5 bases separated the two germline ends. CDR1 MNHEY and CDR2 SVGAGI come from the germline V gene. The CDR3 has 13 residues. CDR3 DNA: TGTGCCAGCAGTTACGCAGGCTCCTACGAGCAGTACTTC. The encoded protein is CASSYAGSYEQYF.

This rearrangement joins TRBV6-5 to TRBJ2-7; 11 positions agree with TRBD1. Germline lookup yields CDR1 MNHEY and CDR2 SVGAGI. V shed 2 bases, J shed 7 bases, and the junction held 4 bases outside the gene matches. This CDR3 spans 14 amino acids. CDR3 in amino acids: CASSYHGTGGEQYF. The CDR3 DNA reads as TGTGCCAGCAGTTACCACGGGACAGGGGGAGAGCAGTACTTC.

Points on this clone: At one of its ends the junction is not consistent with the germline gene, which may arise from a read error. The V and J genes are TRBV5-1 and TRBJ2-2; 7 bases agree with TRBD2. The V gene's germline CDR1 is SGHRS and CDR2 YFSETQ. CDR3 length: 14 amino acids. This CDR3 is CASTLAGVDGELFF. CDR3 coding DNA: TGCGCCAGCACCTTGGCGGGGGTTGACGGGGAGCTGTTTTTT.

This chain joins TRBV29-1 and TRBJ2-2; 10 bases are a match to TRBD2. Per germline, CDR1 SQVTM and CDR2 ANQGSEA. J lost 0 bases, V lost 8 bases, and 12 bases had no gene match. The CDR3 runs 17 residues. The CDR3 loop reads CSLCGLAGVSNTGELFF. CDR3 nucleotide sequence: TGCAGCCTTTGTGGGCTAGCGGGGGTGTCGAACACCGGGGAGCTGTTTTTT.

The chain is built from TRBV15 and TRBJ2-7; D perhaps matches TRBD1 (6 bases). V was cut by 8 bases and J by 2 bases, with 13 bases left in between. CDR1 LNHNV and CDR2 YYDKDF come from the germline V gene (reference sequence). The CDR3 has 13 amino acids. In DNA form, the CDR3 reads TGTGCCACCCGACAGGTTAGCGCCTACGAGCAGTACTTC. Translated, it gives CATRQVSAYEQYF.

This chain connects TRBV28 to TRBJ1-2; D is possibly TRBD1 (5 bases). CDR1 is MDHEN, CDR2 SYDVKM, per germline. Trimming shortened V by 3 bases and J by 7 bases, and 12 bases separated the two germline ends. The CDR3 totals 13 residues. CDR3 nucleotide sequence: TGTGCCAGCAGTTTGGGCAGGGTGGGTGGCTACACCTTC. Translating gives CASSLGRVGGYTF.

The V and J genes are TRBV15 and TRBJ2-1; D is unresolved. The ends were cut back, 3 bases at V and 8 bases at J, with 8 bases in the middle. CDR3 length equals 12 residues. CDR1 LNHNV and CDR2 YYDKDF come from the germline V gene (reference sequence). The CDR3 DNA reads as TGTGCCACCAGCAGGGCAGAGGATGAGCAGTTCTTC. Its translation: CATSRAEDEQFF. The full variable domain, with the rest looked up from reference TRBV15 and TRBJ2-1, is DAMVIQNPRYQVTQFGKPVTLSCSQTLNHNVMYWYQQKSSQAPKLLFHYYDKDFNNEADTPDNFQSRRPNTSFCFLDIRSPGLGDTAMYLCATSRAEDEQFFGPGTRLTVL.

The chain links TRBV5-1 to TRBJ2-7; 7 bases map to TRBD2. This CDR3 spans 15 amino acids. Germline values: CDR1 SGHRS, CDR2 YFSETQ. Trimming at V came to 7 bases and at J to 5 bases, leaving 15 bases not matched to a gene. The CDR3 DNA reads as TGCGCCAGCGGCCGCGGGGGAGGGGCACCACACGAGCAGTACTTC. This sequence encodes CASGRGGGAPHEQYF.

V and J are TRBV9 and TRBJ1-1; 12 positions match TRBD1. V was pared by 4 bases and J by 6 bases, with 10 bases of the junction left unmatched. Germline CDR1 SGDLS, CDR2 YYNGEE. The CDR3 is 16 amino acids. The CDR3 DNA sequence: TGTGCCAGCAGCTCCCGGGACAGGGGGCTATGGGCTGAAGCTTTCTTT. Protein sequence: CASSSRDRGLWAEAFF.

This sequence joins TRBV30 and TRBJ1-6; D is undetermined. The germline V gene has CDR1 GTSNPN and CDR2 SVGIG (reference sequence). Trimming removed 4 bases from V and 10 bases from J, with 17 bases in between. This CDR3 is 14 amino acids long. Here the CDR3 reads CAWTPGIGLSPLHF. The CDR3, as DNA: TGTGCCTGGACACCGGGGATAGGACTGTCACCCCTCCACTTT. Supplemented by reference TRBV30 and TRBJ1-6, the full variable domain reads SQTIHQWPATLVQPVGSPLSLECTVEGTSNPNLYWYRQAAGRGLQLLFYSVGIGQISSEVPQNLSASRPQDRQFILSSKKLLLSDSGFYLCAWTPGIGLSPLHFGNGTRLTVT.

J is TRBJ2-3 and V is TRBV6-6, with 8 positions matching TRBD2. Germline V lookup: CDR1 MNHNY, CDR2 SVGAGI (reference sequence). V shed 0 bases and J 4 bases; nucleotides not matched to a gene: 6. This CDR3 contains 16 residues. CDR3: CASSYSVRGGSDTQYF. The CDR3, as DNA: TGTGCCAGCAGTTACTCGGTTCGCGGGGGGTCAGATACGCAGTATTTT.

The chain combines TRBV7-8 with TRBJ2-7; tentative D call: TRBD2 (5 bases). The CDR3 has 14 residues. CDR1 and CDR2 (germline): SGHVS, FQNEAQ. Trimming took 1 base from V and 0 from J, leaving 7 bases between them. In DNA form, the CDR3 reads TGTGCCAGCAGCTTAGTCCGGGACTCCTACGAGCAGTACTTC. It codes for CASSLVRDSYEQYF.

J is TRBJ1-1 and V is TRBV29-1, with TRBD1 identical over 8 bases. Per the germline V gene, CDR1 is SQVTM and CDR2 is ANQGSEA. CDR3 length: 12 amino acids. The ends lost 3 bases at V and 10 bases at J; junction bases unmatched: 7. The CDR3 DNA is TGCAGCGTTGACGGACAGGGTGTCACAGCTTTCTTT. As protein: CSVDGQGVTAFF. Full variable domain (outside the CDR3, taken from reference TRBV29-1 and TRBJ1-1): SAVISQKPSRDICQRGTSLTIQCQVDSQVTMMFWYRQQPGQSLTLIATANQGSEATYESGFVIDKFPISRPNLTFSTLTVSNMSPEDSSIYLCSVDGQGVTAFFGQGTRLTVV.

The rearrangement links TRBV30 to TRBJ1-4, with a tentative D call TRBD1 (5 bases). V was shortened by 1 base and J by 8 bases, with 17 bases between the two germline ends. In germline, CDR1 is GTSNPN, CDR2 SVGIG (reference sequence). The CDR3 extends over 15 amino acids. CDR3 protein: CAWSALGGEGEKLFF. The CDR3 bases are TGTGCCTGGAGTGCTCTGGGGGGAGAGGGCGAAAAACTGTTTTTT.

The rearrangement uses TRBV7-2 and TRBJ2-3; D is perhaps TRBD1 (5 bases). CDR1 is SGHTA and CDR2 is FQGNSA in the germline V gene. The CDR3 extends over 13 amino acids. V lost 5 bases and J lost 6, with 12 bases in between. The CDR3 region is CASSVQVTDTQYF. The DNA of the CDR3 is TGTGCCAGCAGCGTACAGGTTACGGATACGCAGTATTTT.

The rearrangement joins TRBV7-9 to TRBJ1-6; 7 nucleotides line up with TRBD1. Trimming at V came to 0 bases and at J to 8 bases, leaving 4 bases not matched to a gene. CDR1 is SEHNR, CDR2 FQNEAQ, per germline (reference sequence). The CDR3 runs 15 residues. Here the CDR3 reads CASSLAATGDSPLHF. CDR3 bases: TGTGCCAGCAGCTTAGCGGCCACAGGGGATTCACCCCTCCACTTT.

The chain employs TRBV27 and TRBJ1-1; 7 bases map to TRBD1. The length of the CDR3 is 18 residues. V lost 3 bases, J lost 0 bases, and 13 bases stayed unmatched. Germline assignment: CDR1 MNHEY and CDR2 SMNVEV (reference sequence). The CDR3 loop reads CASSFLATGVLLNTEAFF. The CDR3 nucleotides read TGTGCCAGCAGTTTCCTTGCCACAGGGGTGCTATTGAACACTGAAGCTTTCTTT.

CDR3 sequence (DNA): TGTGCCAGCAGCGTAACTAGCGGGAGGCCGACAGATACGCAGTATTTT. The encoded protein is CASSVTSGRPTDTQYF. The gene calls are TRBV5-6 and TRBJ2-3; 12 positions match TRBD2. V lost 4 bases and J lost 3; bases outside the gene matches: 6. This CDR3 has 16 residues. The germline V gene encodes CDR1 SGHDT and CDR2 YYEEEE.

CDR3 sequence: CAWSVTGPGNEQFF. The CDR3 DNA reads as TGTGCCTGGAGTGTAACAGGGCCCGGCAATGAGCAGTTCTTC. The V and J genes are TRBV30 and TRBJ2-1; D may be TRBD1 (6 bases). Germline-derived CDR1 and CDR2 are GTSNPN and SVGIG (reference sequence). The V end was cut by 0 bases, the J end by 6 bases, with 12 bases between. There are 14 residues in the CDR3.

Details on this clone: The sample carries other DNA sequences with the same CDR3. The chain links TRBV9 to TRBJ1-5; no clear D. The germline gives CDR1 SGDLS, CDR2 YYNGEE. Trimming pared 1 base from V and 1 base from J, leaving 6 bases between. The CDR3 runs 14 residues. CDR3 nucleotide sequence: TGTGCCAGCAGCGTATCGGGAAGCAATCAGCCCCAGCATTTT. Protein product: CASSVSGSNQPQHF.

CDR3 DNA: TGTGCCAGAAGCCGACACCAGCACCACGAGCAGTACTTC. Protein sequence: CARSRHQHHEQYF. The chain recombines TRBV5-3 with TRBJ2-7; no reliable D call. TRBV5-3 is marked as an open reading frame, function uncertain. V was clipped by 4 bases and J by 5 bases, with 13 bases between them. The CDR3 is 13 amino acids.

Here the CDR3 DNA reads TGTGCCAGCAGCTCACCGACAGGGATCGCGGGCTACACCTTC. Residues: CASSSPTGIAGYTF. The chain carries TRBV7-9 and TRBJ1-2; 7 positions match TRBD1. CDR3 length: 14 residues. After removal of 4 bases from V and 8 bases from J, the junction contained 10 bases not matched to a gene. CDR1 and CDR2 (germline): SEHNR, FQNEAQ (reference sequence). The complete variable domain, with remaining parts taken from reference TRBV7-9 and TRBJ1-2, reads DTGVSQNPRHKITKRGQNVTFRCDPISEHNRLYWYRQTLGQGPEFLTYFQNEAQLEKSRLLSDRFSAERPKGSFSTLEIQRTEQGDSAMYLCASSSPTGIAGYTFGSGTRLTVV.

The chain couples TRBV4-3 to TRBJ1-1; D might be TRBD1 (5 bases). Germline V lookup: CDR1 LGHNA, CDR2 YSLEER. V was pared by 2 bases and J by 8 bases, with 12 bases between. The CDR3 is 13 residues long. In nucleotides, the CDR3 is TGCGCCAGCAGCCAAAAACTGACAGTAGAAGCTTTCTTT. It encodes CASSQKLTVEAFF.

The V call is TRBV10-2, the J call TRBJ2-3; the D is unclear. Germline V gene data show CDR1 as WSHSY and CDR2 as SAAADI. V lost 6 bases to trimming and J lost 0 bases, with 4 bases between them. This CDR3 has 12 amino acids. CDR3: CASRTSTDTQYF. The CDR3 coding sequence is TGCGCCAGCAGAACAAGCACAGATACGCAGTATTTT.

The chain joins TRBV5-6 to TRBJ2-7, with 13 bases matching TRBD2. CDR1 SGHDT and CDR2 YYEEEE come from the germline V gene. The ends lost 5 bases at V and 3 bases at J; junction bases unmatched: 5. The CDR3 has 15 residues. The CDR3 loop is CASSRTSGRGYEQYF. The CDR3 DNA sequence: TGTGCCAGCAGTCGGACTAGCGGGAGAGGCTACGAGCAGTACTTC. The full variable domain, in which reference TRBV5-6 and TRBJ2-7 provide the parts outside the CDR3, is DAGVTQSPTHLIKTRGQQVTLRCSPKSGHDTVSWYQQALGQGPQFIFQYYEEEERQRGNFPDRFSGHQFPNYSSELNVNALLLGDSALYLCASSRTSGRGYEQYFGPGTRLTVT.

This sequence joins TRBV9 and TRBJ1-6, with no clear D. The germline V and J ends were trimmed by 4 bases and 7 bases, with 15 bases remaining between them. The CDR3 is made up of 15 amino acids. The V gene's germline CDR1 is SGDLS and CDR2 YYNGEE. The CDR3 spells CASSPATGENSPLHF. The CDR3 DNA is TGTGCCAGCAGCCCTGCCACCGGGGAAAATTCACCCCTCCACTTT. Full variable domain (remainder filled in from reference TRBV9 and TRBJ1-6): DSGVTQTPKHLITATGQRVTLRCSPRSGDLSVYWYQQSLDQGLQFLIQYYNGEERAKGNILERFSAQQFPDLHSELNLSSLELGDSALYFCASSPATGENSPLHFGNGTRLTVT.

CDR3 sequence: CASSTGTVGGYTF. Here the CDR3 DNA reads TGTGCCAGCAGTACAGGCACCGTAGGTGGCTACACCTTC. This chain uses TRBV6-5 with TRBJ1-2; TRBD1 is a possible D gene (5 bases). Germline assignment: CDR1 MNHEY and CDR2 SVGAGI. Trimming took 5 bases from V and 7 from J, leaving 14 bases between them. The CDR3 spans 13 residues.

Written as DNA, the CDR3 is TGCAGCGTTGATGTAGGACAGAGTGGCTACACCTTC. It codes for CSVDVGQSGYTF. The chain combines TRBV29-1 with TRBJ1-2; weak D call: TRBD1 (6 bases). Germline loops: CDR1 SQVTM, CDR2 ANQGSEA. The germline V and J ends were trimmed by 3 bases and 7 bases, with 12 bases remaining between them. The CDR3 totals 12 residues.